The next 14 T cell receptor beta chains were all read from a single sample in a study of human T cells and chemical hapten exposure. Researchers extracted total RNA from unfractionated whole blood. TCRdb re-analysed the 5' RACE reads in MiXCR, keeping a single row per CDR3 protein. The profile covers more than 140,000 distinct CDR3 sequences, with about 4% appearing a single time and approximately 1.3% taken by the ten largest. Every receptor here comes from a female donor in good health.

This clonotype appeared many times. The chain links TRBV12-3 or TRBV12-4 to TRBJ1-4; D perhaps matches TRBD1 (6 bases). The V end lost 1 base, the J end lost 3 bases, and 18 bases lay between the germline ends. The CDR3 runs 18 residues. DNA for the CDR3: TGTGCCAGCAGTTTAGATAGTCAGGGGTTCATTTCTAATGAAAAACTGTTTTTT. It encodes CASSLDSQGFISNEKLFF.

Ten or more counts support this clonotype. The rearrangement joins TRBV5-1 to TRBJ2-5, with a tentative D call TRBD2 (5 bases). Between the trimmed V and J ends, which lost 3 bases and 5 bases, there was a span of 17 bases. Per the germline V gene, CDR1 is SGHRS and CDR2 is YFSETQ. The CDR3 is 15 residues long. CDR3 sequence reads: CASSSISSPGETQYF. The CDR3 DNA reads TGCGCCAGCAGCTCTATCTCGTCCCCGGGGGAGACCCAGTACTTC.

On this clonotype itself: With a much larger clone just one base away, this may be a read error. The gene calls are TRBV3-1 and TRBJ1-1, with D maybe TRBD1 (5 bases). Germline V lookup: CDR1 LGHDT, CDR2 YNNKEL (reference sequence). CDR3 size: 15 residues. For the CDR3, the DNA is TGTGCCAGCAACCAAGGAAGGGGCCGGAACACTGAAGCTTTCTTT. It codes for CASNQGRGRNTEAFF.

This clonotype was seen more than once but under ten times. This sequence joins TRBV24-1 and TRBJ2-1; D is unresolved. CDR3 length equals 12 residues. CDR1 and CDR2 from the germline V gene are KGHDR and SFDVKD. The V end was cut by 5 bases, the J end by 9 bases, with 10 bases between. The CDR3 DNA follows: TGTGCCACCAGTGGTCGTTGGGGTGAGCAGTTCTTC. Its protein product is CATSGRWGEQFF.

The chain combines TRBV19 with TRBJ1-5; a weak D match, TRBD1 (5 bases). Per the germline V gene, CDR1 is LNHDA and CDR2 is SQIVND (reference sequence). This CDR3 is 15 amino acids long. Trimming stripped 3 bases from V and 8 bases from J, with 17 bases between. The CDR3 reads CASSMNHGSREPQHF. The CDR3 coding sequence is TGTGCCAGTAGTATGAACCACGGGAGCAGGGAGCCCCAGCATTTT.

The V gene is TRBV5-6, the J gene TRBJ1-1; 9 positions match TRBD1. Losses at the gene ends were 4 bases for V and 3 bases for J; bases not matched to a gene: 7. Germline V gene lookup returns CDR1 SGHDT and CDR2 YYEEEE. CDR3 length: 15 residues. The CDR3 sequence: CASSRTYRGHTEAFF. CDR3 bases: TGTGCCAGCAGCCGCACGTACAGGGGGCACACTGAAGCTTTCTTT.

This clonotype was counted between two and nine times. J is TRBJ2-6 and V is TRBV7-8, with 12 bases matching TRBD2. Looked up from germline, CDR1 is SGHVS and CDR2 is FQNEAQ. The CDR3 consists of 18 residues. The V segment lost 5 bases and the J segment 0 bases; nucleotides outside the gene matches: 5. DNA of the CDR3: TGTGCCAGCAGCAGGGGACTAGCGGGTTTCTCTGGGGCCAACGTCCTGACTTTC. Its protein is CASSRGLAGFSGANVLTF.

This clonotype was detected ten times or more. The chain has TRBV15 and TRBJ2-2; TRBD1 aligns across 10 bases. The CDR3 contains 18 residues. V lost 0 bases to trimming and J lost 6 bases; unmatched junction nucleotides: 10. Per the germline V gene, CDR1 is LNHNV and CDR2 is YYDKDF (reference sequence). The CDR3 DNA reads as TGTGCCACCAGCAGAGATAGGGACAGGGGTTTTCTCCCCGGGGAGCTGTTTTTT. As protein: CATSRDRDRGFLPGELFF.

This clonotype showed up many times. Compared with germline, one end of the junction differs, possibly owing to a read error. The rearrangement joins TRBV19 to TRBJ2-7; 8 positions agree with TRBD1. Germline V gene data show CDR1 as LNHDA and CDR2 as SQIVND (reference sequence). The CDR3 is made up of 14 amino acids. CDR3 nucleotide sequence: TGTGCCAGTAGTATGACGGGACAGGCATCCGCCTGGGATTTC. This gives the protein CASSMTGQASAWDF.

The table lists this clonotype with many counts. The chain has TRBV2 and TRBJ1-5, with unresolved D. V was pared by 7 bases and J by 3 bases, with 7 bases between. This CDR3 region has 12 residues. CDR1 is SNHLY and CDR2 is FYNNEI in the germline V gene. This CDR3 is CASNPDNQPQHF. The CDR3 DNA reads TGTGCCAGCAACCCGGACAATCAGCCCCAGCATTTT. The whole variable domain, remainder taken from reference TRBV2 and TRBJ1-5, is EPEVTQTPSHQVTQMGQEVILRCVPISNHLYFYWYRQILGQKVEFLVSFYNNEISEKSEIFDDQFSVERPDGSNFTLKIRSTKLEDSAMYFCASNPDNQPQHFGDGTRLSIL.

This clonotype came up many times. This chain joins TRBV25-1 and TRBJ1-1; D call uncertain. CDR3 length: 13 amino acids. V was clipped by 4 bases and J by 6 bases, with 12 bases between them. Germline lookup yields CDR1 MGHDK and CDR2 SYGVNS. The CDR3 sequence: CASSVKEGAEAFF. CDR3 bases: TGTGCCAGCAGTGTCAAGGAGGGAGCTGAAGCTTTCTTT.

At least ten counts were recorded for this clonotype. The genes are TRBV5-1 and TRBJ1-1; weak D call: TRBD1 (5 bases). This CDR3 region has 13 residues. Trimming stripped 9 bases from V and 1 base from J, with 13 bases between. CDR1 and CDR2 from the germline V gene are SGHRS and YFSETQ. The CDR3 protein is CATKTGQNTEAFF. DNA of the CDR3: TGCGCCACCAAAACCGGACAGAACACTGAAGCTTTCTTT. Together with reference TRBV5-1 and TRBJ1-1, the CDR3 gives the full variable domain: KAGVTQTPRYLIKTRGQQVTLSCSPISGHRSVSWYQQTPGQGLQFLFEYFSETQRNKGNFPGRFSGRQFSNSRSEMNVSTLELGDSALYLCATKTGQNTEAFFGQGTRLTVV.

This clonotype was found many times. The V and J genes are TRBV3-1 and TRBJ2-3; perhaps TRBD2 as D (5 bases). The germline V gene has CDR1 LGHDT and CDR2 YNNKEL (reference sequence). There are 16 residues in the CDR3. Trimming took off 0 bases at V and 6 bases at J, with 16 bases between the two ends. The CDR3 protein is CASSQEIGVPGDTQYF. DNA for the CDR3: TGTGCCAGCAGCCAAGAAATCGGTGTCCCGGGGGATACGCAGTATTTT.

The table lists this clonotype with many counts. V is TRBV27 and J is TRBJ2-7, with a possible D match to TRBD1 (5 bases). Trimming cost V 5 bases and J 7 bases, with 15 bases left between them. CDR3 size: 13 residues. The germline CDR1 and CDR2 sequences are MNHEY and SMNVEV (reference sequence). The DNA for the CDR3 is TGTGCCAGCAGTCATCTAGGGGATAATGAGCAGTACTTC. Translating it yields CASSHLGDNEQYF.